A single sample gave rise to the 4 T cell receptor beta chains below, sequenced in a study of T cells in Graves' hyperthyroidism and ophthalmopathy. The TCR beta CDR3 regions underwent amplification using RNA transcripts as the source. Primed by the HTBI set, a first-round RT-PCR was run on the TCR CDR3. Each CDR3 protein gets one entry after TCRdb re-called the multiplex PCR reads with MiXCR. The repertoire includes 600,000 or so distinct CDR3 sequences, approximately 15% of them detected once, and around 7% sits in the top ten. Sequenced material: blood. These receptor sequences come from a woman aged 18-35 years with Graves' ophthalmopathy.

The chain joins TRBV12-3 or TRBV12-4 to TRBJ2-1; weak D call: TRBD1 (5 bases). V was clipped by 7 bases and J by 5 bases, with 18 bases between them. The CDR3 covers 15 residues. DNA of the CDR3: TGTGCCAGCACCCCCAGGGATAGACCAAACAATGAGCAGTTCTTC. It is translated as CASTPRDRPNNEQFF.

There are a few counts of this clonotype. The chain has TRBV24-1 and TRBJ2-3; 9 nucleotides align to TRBD1. Germline values: CDR1 KGHDR, CDR2 SFDVKD. This CDR3 comprises 21 residues. V gave up 4 bases and J gave up 5 bases; unmatched junction bases: 24. CDR3 amino acids: CATSDRSRDRVSSGGRDTQYF. As DNA, the CDR3 is TGTGCCACCAGTGACCGCTCCCGGGACAGGGTTAGTTCAGGCGGTAGAGATACGCAGTATTTT.

In this sample, this clonotype turned up many times. The V gene is TRBV6-1, the J gene TRBJ2-7, with 7 nucleotides matching TRBD2. The J segment lost 2 bases and the V segment lost 7 bases, leaving 14 bases of the junction unmatched. Germline V gives CDR1 MNHNS, CDR2 SASEGT. This CDR3 region has 16 residues. This CDR3 is CASTGGGLATPYEQYF. The CDR3 DNA reads as TGTGCCAGCACGGGGGGTGGTCTAGCGACACCCTACGAGCAGTACTTC.

This clonotype was seen many times. The V call is TRBV27, the J call TRBJ1-5, with D tentatively TRBD1 (6 bases). The CDR3 has 14 residues. V gave up 3 bases and J gave up 6 bases, with 12 bases separating them. Germline V gene sequence: CDR1 MNHEY, CDR2 SMNVEV (reference sequence). The CDR3 spells CASSLGHRSQPQHF. CDR3 bases: TGTGCCAGCAGTTTGGGACATCGGAGTCAGCCCCAGCATTTT.